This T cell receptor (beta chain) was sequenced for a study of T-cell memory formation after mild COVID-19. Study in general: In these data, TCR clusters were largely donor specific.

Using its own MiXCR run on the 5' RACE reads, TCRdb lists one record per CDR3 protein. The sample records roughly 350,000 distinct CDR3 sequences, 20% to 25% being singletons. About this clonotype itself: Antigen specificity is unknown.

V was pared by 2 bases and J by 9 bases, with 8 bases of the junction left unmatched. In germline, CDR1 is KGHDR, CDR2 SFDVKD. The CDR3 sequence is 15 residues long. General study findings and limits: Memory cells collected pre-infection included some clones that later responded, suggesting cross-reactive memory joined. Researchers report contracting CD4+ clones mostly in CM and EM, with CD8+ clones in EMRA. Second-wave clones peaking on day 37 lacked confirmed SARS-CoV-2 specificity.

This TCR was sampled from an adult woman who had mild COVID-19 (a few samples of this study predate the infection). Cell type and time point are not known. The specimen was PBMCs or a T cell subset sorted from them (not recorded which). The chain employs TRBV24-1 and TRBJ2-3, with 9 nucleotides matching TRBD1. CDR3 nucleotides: TGTGCCACCAGTGATTCCTGGGACAGGGTGGCCACGCAGTATTTT. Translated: CATSDSWDRVATQYF.